This T cell receptor (beta chain) stems from a study of T cells after yellow fever vaccination. Study-level findings and limits: Detected again after the booster were most primary-vaccination clones, at approximately 95% CD4 and about 90% CD8. The CD4 compartment and the CD8 compartment contained a small share of clonotypes in common. Highly abundant clonotypes carried over from the bulk population could end up in FACS-sorted repertoires as contaminants.

TCR cDNA was made by 5'RACE template switching, adding a universal primer site and UMIs. Each CDR3 protein gets one entry after TCRdb re-called the 5' RACE reads with MiXCR. The data show more than 250,000 distinct CDR3 sequences, around 6.8% seen once. This clonotype has more than one count but fewer than ten. The antigen is not known. Deletions cut 3 bases from V and 7 bases from J, with 7 bases between. Per the germline V gene, CDR1 is KGHSH and CDR2 is LQKENI. This CDR3 spans 13 amino acids. This chain links TRBV18 with TRBJ1-6, with D perhaps matching TRBD1 (5 bases). Sequenced here: PBMCs, sampled 35 to 50 days after the first yellow fever vaccination. This TCR came from a man aged 18 to 35 who received the YFV17D yellow fever vaccine. For the CDR3, the DNA is TGTGCCAGCTCACCTGGGGACAATTCACCCCTCCACTTT. It yields the protein CASSPGDNSPLHF.